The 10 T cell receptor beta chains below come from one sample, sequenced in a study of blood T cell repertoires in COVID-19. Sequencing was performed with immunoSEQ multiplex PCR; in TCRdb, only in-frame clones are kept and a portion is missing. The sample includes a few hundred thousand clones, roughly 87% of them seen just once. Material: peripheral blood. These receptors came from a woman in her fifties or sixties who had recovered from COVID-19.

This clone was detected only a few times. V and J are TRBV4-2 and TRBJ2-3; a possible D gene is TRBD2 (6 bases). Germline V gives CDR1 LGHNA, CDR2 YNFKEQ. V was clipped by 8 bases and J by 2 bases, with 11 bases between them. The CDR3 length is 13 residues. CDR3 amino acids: CASARGSTDTQYF. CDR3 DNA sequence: TGTGCCAGCGCGCGGGGTTCCACAGATACGCAGTATTTT.

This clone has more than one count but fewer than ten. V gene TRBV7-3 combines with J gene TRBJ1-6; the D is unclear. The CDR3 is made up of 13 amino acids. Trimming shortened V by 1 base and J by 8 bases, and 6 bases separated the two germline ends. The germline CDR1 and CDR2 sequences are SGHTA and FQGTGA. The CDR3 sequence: CASSLMADSPLHF. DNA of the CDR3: TGTGCCAGCAGCTTAATGGCAGATTCACCCCTCCACTTT. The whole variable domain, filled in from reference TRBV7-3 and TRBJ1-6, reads GAGVSQTPSNKVTEKGKYVELRCDPISGHTALYWYRQSLGQGPEFLIYFQGTGAADDSGLPNDRFFAVRPEGSVSTLKIQRTERGDSAVYLCASSLMADSPLHFGNGTRLTVT.

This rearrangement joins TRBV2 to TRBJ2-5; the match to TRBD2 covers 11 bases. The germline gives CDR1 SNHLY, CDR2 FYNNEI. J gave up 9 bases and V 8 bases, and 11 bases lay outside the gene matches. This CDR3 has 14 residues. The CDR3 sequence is CASGQTSGDAPQYF. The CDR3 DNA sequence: TGTGCCAGCGGGCAGACTAGCGGGGACGCCCCCCAGTACTTC.

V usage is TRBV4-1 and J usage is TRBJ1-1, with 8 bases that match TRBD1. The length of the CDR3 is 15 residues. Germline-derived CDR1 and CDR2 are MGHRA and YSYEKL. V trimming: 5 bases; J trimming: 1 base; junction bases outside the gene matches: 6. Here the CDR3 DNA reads TGCGCCAGCAGCGAAATTACAGGGGGGAACACTGAAGCTTTCTTT. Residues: CASSEITGGNTEAFF.

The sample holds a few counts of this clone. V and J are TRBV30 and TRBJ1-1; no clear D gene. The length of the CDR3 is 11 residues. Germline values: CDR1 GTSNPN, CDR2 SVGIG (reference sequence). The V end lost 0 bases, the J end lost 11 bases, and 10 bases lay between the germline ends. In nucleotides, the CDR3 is TGTGCCTGGAGTGTATTCAGGAGGGCTTTCTTT. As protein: CAWSVFRRAFF.

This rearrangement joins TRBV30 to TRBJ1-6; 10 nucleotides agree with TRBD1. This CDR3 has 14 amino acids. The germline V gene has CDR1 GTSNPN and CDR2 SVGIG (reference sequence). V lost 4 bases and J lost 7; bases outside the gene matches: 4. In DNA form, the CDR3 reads TGTGCCTGGACGCGGGGACAGGGGAATTCACCCCTCCACTTT. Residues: CAWTRGQGNSPLHF.

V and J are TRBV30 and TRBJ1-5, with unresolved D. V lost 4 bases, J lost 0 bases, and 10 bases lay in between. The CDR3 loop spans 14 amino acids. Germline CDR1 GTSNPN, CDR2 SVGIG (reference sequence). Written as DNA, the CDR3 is TGTGCCTGGACAGGTGTACTTAGCAATCAGCCCCAGCATTTT. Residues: CAWTGVLSNQPQHF.

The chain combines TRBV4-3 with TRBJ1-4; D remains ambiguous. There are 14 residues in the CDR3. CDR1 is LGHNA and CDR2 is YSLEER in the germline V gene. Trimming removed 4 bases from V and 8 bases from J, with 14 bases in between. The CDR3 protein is CASSLKHGAEKLFF. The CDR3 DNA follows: TGCGCCAGCAGCCTAAAACACGGAGCCGAAAAACTGTTTTTT.

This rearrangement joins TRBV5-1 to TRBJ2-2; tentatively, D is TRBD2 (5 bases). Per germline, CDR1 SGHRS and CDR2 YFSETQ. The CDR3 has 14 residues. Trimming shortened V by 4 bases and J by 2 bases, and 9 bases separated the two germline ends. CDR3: CASSGTGNTGELFF. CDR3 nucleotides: TGCGCCAGCAGCGGTACGGGAAACACCGGGGAGCTGTTTTTT.

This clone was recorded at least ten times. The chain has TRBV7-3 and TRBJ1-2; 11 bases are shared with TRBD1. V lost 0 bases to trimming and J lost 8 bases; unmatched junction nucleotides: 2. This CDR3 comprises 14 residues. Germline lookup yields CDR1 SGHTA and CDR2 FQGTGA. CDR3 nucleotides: TGTGCCAGCAGCTTAACTGGACAGGGGGCAGGCTACACCTTC. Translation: CASSLTGQGAGYTF. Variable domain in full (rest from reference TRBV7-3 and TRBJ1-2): GAGVSQTPSNKVTEKGKYVELRCDPISGHTALYWYRQSLGQGPEFLIYFQGTGAADDSGLPNDRFFAVRPEGSVSTLKIQRTERGDSAVYLCASSLTGQGAGYTFGSGTRLTVV.